Below, 6 T cell receptor beta chains from the same sample are listed, as sequenced in a study of regulatory T cells in long-lasting Graves disease. CDR3 regions were amplified by Arm-PCR using iRepertoire HTBI primers to build TCR beta libraries. TCRdb ran MiXCR on the multiplex PCR reads and lists one entry per CDR3 protein. The sample has approximately 300,000 distinct CDR3 sequences, about a sixth seen once. Noted time point: newly diagnosed GD, antithyroid drugs for less than 3 months. PBMCs provided the RNA from which the TCR library was made. The starting material was peripheral blood mononuclear cells (PBMCs), obtained at new diagnosis, from a patient treated with antithyroid drugs. These receptors all come from a female donor with Graves disease.

This clonotype was recorded many times. The chain employs TRBV2 and TRBJ2-7, with D perhaps matching TRBD2 (5 bases). This CDR3 spans 14 amino acids. V lost 8 bases, J lost 4 bases, and 18 bases lay in between. Germline V gene sequence: CDR1 SNHLY, CDR2 FYNNEI. CDR3 coding DNA: TGTGCCAGCGGGTCTGAGGGTGGGGATTACGAGCAGTACTTC. Amino acids: CASGSEGGDYEQYF.

At least ten counts were recorded for this clonotype. The chain couples TRBV15 to TRBJ2-7; TRBD2 aligns across 10 bases. This CDR3 comprises 18 residues. The germline CDR1 and CDR2 sequences are LNHNV and YYDKDF (reference sequence). V was clipped by 0 bases and J by 3 bases; unmatched bases: 11. The CDR3 protein is CATSRDLPGTSVNYEQYF. The CDR3 region has the DNA TGTGCCACCAGCAGAGATTTGCCCGGGACTAGCGTAAACTACGAGCAGTACTTC. Full variable domain (outside the CDR3, taken from reference TRBV15 and TRBJ2-7): DAMVIQNPRYQVTQFGKPVTLSCSQTLNHNVMYWYQQKSSQAPKLLFHYYDKDFNNEADTPDNFQSRRPNTSFCFLDIRSPGLGDTAMYLCATSRDLPGTSVNYEQYFGPGTRLTVT.

This clonotype has more than one count but fewer than ten. The rearrangement joins TRBV30 to TRBJ1-1, with TRBD1 matching over 8 bases. The germline V gene encodes CDR1 GTSNPN and CDR2 SVGIG (reference sequence). With V trimmed by 2 bases and J by 4 bases, 3 bases remained unmatched. This CDR3 is 13 amino acids long. The CDR3 loop reads CAWSHRGVTEAFF. The CDR3 DNA sequence: TGTGCCTGGAGTCACAGGGGGGTCACTGAAGCTTTCTTT.

This clonotype came up many times. The chain couples TRBV20-1 to TRBJ1-1, with 7 nucleotides matching TRBD1. CDR3 length: 15 amino acids. V dropped 6 bases and J dropped 5; count of bases not matched to a gene: 15. Germline V gene lookup returns CDR1 DFQATT and CDR2 SNEGSKA (reference sequence). CDR3 sequence (DNA): TGCAGTGCGACTGGCTTACCGACAGGGCGGACTGAAGCTTTCTTT. Its protein product is CSATGLPTGRTEAFF.

The chain is built from TRBV20-1 and TRBJ2-1; 10 bases map to TRBD2. Germline values: CDR1 DFQATT, CDR2 SNEGSKA (reference sequence). The V and J ends lost 0 bases and 8 bases, in that order; junction bases with no gene match: 10. There are 16 residues in the CDR3. The CDR3 DNA reads TGCAGTGCTAGAGACCACACTAGCGGGATTGAAGATGAGCAGTTCTTC. Translation gives CSARDHTSGIEDEQFF.

The gene calls are TRBV9 and TRBJ2-7; D may be TRBD1 or TRBD2 (5 bases each). The CDR3 runs 12 residues. The ends were cut back, 8 bases at V and 6 bases at J, with 15 bases in the middle. Germline assignment: CDR1 SGDLS and CDR2 YYNGEE. The CDR3 coding sequence is TGTGCCAGTCGGGGCCAGGGAACCGAGCAGTACTTC. Encoded protein: CASRGQGTEQYF.